Detailed here is one T cell receptor beta chain. This clonotype was seen a few times. Its antigen is currently not known. It has no much larger one-base neighbor in the sample; base qualities were not kept. Libraries were prepared through PCR. Sequenced using an Illumina HiSeq 2500. To normalize quantification of the TCRbeta repertoire, the TCR libraries were built with molecular barcoding that relied on unique molecular identifiers. TCRdb reanalyzed the raw reads on its own, using fastp at Q25 for trimming and MiXCR for clone calling, and kept in-frame beta chains. CDR3 protein duplicates are merged, each entry listing the most common genes and DNA. This sample has fewer than 550,000 distinct CDR3 sequences in its table, and approximately 10% of those were observed once. Roughly 15% of the sample lies in the top ten. This record belongs to a study of T-cell reconstitution after alpha-beta-depleted transplantation in children (dated by TCRdb to the mid-2010s). General notes on the study: T-cell immune reconstitution after TCRalphabeta/CD19-depleted allogeneic hematopoietic cell transplantation in children was quantitatively tracked in the study by means of TCR repertoire profiling. What the work shows at the level of the full study, not this receptor alone: Over subsequent months, a decline in hyperexpanded clone frequencies was noted, and after one year, T-cell counts and TCRbeta diversity were mostly ascribed to newly produced T cells. In some patients, high TCRbeta diversity at day 60 was attributed to recipient T cells and intrathymic progenitors that had survived conditioning. About two months after transplant, the apparently early recovery of alphabetaT-cell counts reportedly depended on just several hundred clones that had expanded rapidly and came from non-depleted graft cells.

According to the study, the label for this sample's treatment or condition signals: allogeneic hematopoietic cell transplantation with graft depleted of TCRalphabeta T cells and CD19 B cells. The transplant recipients were children given TCRalphabeta/CD19-depleted allogeneic hematopoietic cell grafts. The sample in question was PBMCs, mostly from graft donor cells, obtained 180 days after TCRalphabeta/CD19-depleted stem cell transplant. The sequence was collected from a female patient aged 2-9 years who had a stem cell transplant for aplastic anemia, so the T cells may come from the graft donor.

The bases read TGTGCCAGCAGAACGGCCTTAGTAGGGGACTATGGCTACACCTTC. Its amino acids are CASRTALVGDYGYTF. Here the chain combines TRBV5-5 and TRBJ1-2, and the D gene may be TRBD1, 5 bases matching. V is cut by 5 bases and J by 3 bases, and the space between the germline ends is 17 bases. The germline V gene (reference sequence) sets CDR1 to SGHKS and CDR2 to YYEKEE. The CDR3 runs 15 amino acids, cysteine and phenylalanine included. Solely the CDR3 DNA is kept, with 45 bases framed from the first base.